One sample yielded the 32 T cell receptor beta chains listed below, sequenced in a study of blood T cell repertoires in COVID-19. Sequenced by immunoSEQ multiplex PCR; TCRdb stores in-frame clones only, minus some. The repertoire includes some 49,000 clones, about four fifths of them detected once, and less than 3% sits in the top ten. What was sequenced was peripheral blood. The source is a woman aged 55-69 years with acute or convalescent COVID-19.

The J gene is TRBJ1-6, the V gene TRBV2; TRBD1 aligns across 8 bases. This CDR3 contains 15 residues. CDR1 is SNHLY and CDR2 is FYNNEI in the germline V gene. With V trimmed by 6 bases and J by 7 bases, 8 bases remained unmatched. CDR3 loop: CASSERTGLNSPLHF. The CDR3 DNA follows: TGTGCCAGCAGCGAGCGGACAGGGTTAAATTCACCCCTCCACTTT. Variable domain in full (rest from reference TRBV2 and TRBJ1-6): EPEVTQTPSHQVTQMGQEVILRCVPISNHLYFYWYRQILGQKVEFLVSFYNNEISEKSEIFDDQFSVERPDGSNFTLKIRSTKLEDSAMYFCASSERTGLNSPLHFGNGTRLTVT.

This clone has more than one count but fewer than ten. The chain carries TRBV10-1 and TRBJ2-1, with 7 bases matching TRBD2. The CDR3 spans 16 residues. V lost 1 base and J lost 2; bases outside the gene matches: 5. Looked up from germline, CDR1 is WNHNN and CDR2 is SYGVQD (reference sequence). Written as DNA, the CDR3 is TGCGCCAGCAGTGAGTTGCCTAGCGGACCCTACAATGAGCAGTTCTTC. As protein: CASSELPSGPYNEQFF.

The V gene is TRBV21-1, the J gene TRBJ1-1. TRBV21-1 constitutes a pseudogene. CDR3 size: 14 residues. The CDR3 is CASSGLGGDREAFF. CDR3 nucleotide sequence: TGTGCCAGCAGCGGCCTGGGAGGGGATCGCGAAGCTTTCTTT.

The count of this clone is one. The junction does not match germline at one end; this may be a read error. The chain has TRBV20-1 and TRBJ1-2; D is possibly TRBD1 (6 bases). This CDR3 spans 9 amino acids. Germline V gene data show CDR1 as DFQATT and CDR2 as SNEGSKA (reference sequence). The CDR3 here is CSARAHRAF. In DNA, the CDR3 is TGCAGTGCTAGAGCCCACAGGGCCTTC.

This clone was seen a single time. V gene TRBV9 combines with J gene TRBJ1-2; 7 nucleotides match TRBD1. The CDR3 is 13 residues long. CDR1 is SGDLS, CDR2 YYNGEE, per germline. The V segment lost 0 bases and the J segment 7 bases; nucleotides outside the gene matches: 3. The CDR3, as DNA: TGTGCCAGCAGCGTAGAGGGGGCTGGTGGCTACACCTTC. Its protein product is CASSVEGAGGYTF.

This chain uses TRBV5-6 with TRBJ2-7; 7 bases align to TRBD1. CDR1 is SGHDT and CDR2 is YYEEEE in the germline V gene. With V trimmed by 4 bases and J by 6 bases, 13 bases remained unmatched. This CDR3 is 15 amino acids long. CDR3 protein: CASSPTPTTGVEQYF. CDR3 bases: TGTGCCAGCAGCCCCACCCCTACTACAGGGGTCGAGCAGTACTTC.

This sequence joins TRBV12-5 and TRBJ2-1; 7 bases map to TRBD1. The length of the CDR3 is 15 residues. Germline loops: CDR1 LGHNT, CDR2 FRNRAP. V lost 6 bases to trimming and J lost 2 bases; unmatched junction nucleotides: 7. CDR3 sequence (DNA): TGTGCTAGTGGCCAACAAGGGACAGCCTACAATGAGCAGTTCTTC. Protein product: CASGQQGTAYNEQFF. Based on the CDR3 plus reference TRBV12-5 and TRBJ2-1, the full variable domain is DARVTQTPRHKVTEMGQEVTMRCQPILGHNTVFWYRQTMMQGLELLAYFRNRAPLDDSGMPKDRFSAEMPDATLATLKIQPSEPRDSAVYFCASGQQGTAYNEQFFGPGTRLTVL.

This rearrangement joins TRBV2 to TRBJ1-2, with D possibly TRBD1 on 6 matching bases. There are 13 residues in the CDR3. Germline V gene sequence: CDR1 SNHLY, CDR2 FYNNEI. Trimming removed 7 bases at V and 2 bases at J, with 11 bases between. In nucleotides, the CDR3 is TGTGCCAGCAAGGAAACAGGGAACTATGGCTACACCTTC. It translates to CASKETGNYGYTF. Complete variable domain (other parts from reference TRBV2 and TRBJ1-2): EPEVTQTPSHQVTQMGQEVILRCVPISNHLYFYWYRQILGQKVEFLVSFYNNEISEKSEIFDDQFSVERPDGSNFTLKIRSTKLEDSAMYFCASKETGNYGYTFGSGTRLTVV.

CDR3 coding DNA: TGCGCCAGCAGCTTGGTCCCCCCACAGGGTAATTCACCCCTCCACTTT. Residues: CASSLVPPQGNSPLHF. The chain has TRBV5-1 and TRBJ1-6; D possibly corresponds to TRBD1 (6 bases). Germline CDR1 SGHRS, CDR2 YFSETQ. The CDR3 has 16 amino acids. V lost 0 bases, J lost 6 bases, and 13 bases lay in between.

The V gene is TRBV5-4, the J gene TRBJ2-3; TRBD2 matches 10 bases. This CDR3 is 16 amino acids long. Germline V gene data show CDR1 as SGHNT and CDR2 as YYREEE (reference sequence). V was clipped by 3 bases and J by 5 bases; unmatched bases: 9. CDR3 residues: CASSSPSGRAGDTQYF. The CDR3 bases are TGTGCCAGCAGCTCTCCTAGCGGGAGAGCTGGAGATACGCAGTATTTT.

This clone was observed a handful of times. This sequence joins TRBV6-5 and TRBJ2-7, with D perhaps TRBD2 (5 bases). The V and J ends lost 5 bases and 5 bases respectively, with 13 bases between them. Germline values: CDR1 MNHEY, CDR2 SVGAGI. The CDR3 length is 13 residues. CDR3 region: CASSTAGVHEQYF. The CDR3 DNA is TGTGCCAGCAGTACCGCCGGGGTTCACGAGCAGTACTTC.

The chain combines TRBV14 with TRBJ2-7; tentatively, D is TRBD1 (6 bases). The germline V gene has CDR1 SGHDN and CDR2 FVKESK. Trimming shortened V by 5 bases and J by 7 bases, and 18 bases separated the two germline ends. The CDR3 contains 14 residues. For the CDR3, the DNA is TGTGCCAGCAGCGCGGACAGTATCCTACGGGAGCAGTACTTC. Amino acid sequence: CASSADSILREQYF.

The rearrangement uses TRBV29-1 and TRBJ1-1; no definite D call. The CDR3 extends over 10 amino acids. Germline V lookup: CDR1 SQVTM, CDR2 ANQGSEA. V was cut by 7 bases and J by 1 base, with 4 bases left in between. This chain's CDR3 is CSARNTEAFF. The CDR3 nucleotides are TGCAGCGCTCGGAACACTGAAGCTTTCTTT.

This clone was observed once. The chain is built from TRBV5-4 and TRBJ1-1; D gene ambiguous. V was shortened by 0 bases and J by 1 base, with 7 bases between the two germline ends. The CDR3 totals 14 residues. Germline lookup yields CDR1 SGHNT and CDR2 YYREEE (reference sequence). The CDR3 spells CASSLGAANTEAFF. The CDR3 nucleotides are TGTGCCAGCAGCTTGGGCGCGGCGAACACTGAAGCTTTCTTT. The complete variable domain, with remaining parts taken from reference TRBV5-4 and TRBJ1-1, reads ETGVTQSPTHLIKTRGQQVTLRCSSQSGHNTVSWYQQALGQGPQFIFQYYREEENGRGNFPPRFSGLQFPNYSSELNVNALELDDSALYLCASSLGAANTEAFFGQGTRLTVV.

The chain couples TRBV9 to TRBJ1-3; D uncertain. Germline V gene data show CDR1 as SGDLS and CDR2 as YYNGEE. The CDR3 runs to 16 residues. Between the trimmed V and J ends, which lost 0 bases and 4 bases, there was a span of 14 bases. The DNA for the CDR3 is TGTGCCAGCAGCGTAGCCAGTGGTAATCTCGGAAACACCATATATTTT. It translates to CASSVASGNLGNTIYF.

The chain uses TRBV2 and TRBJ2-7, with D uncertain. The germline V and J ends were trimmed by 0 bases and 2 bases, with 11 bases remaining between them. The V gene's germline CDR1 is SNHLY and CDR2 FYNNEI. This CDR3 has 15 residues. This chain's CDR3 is CASSEALPGTYEQYF. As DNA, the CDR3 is TGTGCCAGCAGTGAAGCGCTTCCAGGAACCTACGAGCAGTACTTC.

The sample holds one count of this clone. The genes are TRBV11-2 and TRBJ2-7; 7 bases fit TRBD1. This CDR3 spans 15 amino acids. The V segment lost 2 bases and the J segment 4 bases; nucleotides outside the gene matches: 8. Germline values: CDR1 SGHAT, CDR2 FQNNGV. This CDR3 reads CASSLTGVEGYEQYF. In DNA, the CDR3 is TGTGCCAGCAGCTTAACAGGGGTTGAAGGATACGAGCAGTACTTC.

In DNA, the CDR3 is TGTGCCAGCAGCCAAGTATCGCCCGGGACAGGGATCACAGATACGCAGTATTTT. It codes for CASSQVSPGTGITDTQYF. The chain has TRBV3-1 (or the pseudogene TRBV3-2) and TRBJ2-3; 9 bases fit TRBD1. Germline CDR1 and CDR2: LGHDT and YNNKEL (reference sequence). There are 18 residues in the CDR3. V was clipped by 1 base and J by 2 bases; unmatched bases: 10.

The CDR3 sequence is CASSSQRGTGKAGYTF. CDR3 bases: TGTGCCAGCAGCTCCCAAAGAGGGACAGGGAAGGCGGGCTACACCTTC. V gene TRBV5-5 combines with J gene TRBJ1-2, with 9 positions matching TRBD1. V was pared by 3 bases and J by 8 bases, with 14 bases of the junction left unmatched. From germline, CDR1 is SGHKS and CDR2 YYEKEE (reference sequence). This CDR3 is 16 amino acids long.

CDR3 coding DNA: TGTGCCAGCAGCCAGGACAGGGGGCTTCGAGAGACCCAGTACTTC. The encoded protein is CASSQDRGLRETQYF. The chain employs TRBV9 and TRBJ2-5; 11 bases are shared with TRBD1. This CDR3 is 15 amino acids long. V lost 4 bases to trimming and J lost 4 bases; unmatched junction nucleotides: 6. Looked up from germline, CDR1 is SGDLS and CDR2 is YYNGEE.

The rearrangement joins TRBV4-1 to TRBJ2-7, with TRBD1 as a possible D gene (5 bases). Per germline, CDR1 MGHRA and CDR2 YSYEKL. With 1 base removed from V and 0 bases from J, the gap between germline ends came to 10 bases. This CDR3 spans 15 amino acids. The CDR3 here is CASSQALQGSYEQYF. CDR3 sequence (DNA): TGCGCCAGCAGCCAAGCACTCCAGGGCTCCTACGAGCAGTACTTC.

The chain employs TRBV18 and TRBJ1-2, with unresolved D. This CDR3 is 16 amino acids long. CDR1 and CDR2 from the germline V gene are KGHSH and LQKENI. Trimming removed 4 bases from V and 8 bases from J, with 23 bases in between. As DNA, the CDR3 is TGTGCCAGCTCACAAGCGGGGTCTACAAGATCGGAAGGCTACACCTTC. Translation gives CASSQAGSTRSEGYTF. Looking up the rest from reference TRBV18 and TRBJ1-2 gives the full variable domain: NAGVMQNPRHLVRRRGQEARLRCSPMKGHSHVYWYRQLPEEGLKFMVYLQKENIIDESGMPKERFSAEFPKEGPSILRIQQVVRGDSAAYFCASSQAGSTRSEGYTFGSGTRLTVV.

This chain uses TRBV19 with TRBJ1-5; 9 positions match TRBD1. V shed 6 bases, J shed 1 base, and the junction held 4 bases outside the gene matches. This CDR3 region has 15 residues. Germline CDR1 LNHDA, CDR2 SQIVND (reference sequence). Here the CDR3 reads CASRRDRASNQPQHF. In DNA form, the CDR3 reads TGTGCCAGTAGACGGGACAGGGCAAGCAATCAGCCCCAGCATTTT.

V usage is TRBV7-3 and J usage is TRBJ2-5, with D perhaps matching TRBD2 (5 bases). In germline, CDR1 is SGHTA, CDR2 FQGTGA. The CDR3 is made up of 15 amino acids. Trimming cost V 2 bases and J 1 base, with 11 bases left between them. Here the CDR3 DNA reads TGTGCCAGCAGCTTAGGTCGGGGTATCCAAGAGACCCAGTACTTC. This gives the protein CASSLGRGIQETQYF.

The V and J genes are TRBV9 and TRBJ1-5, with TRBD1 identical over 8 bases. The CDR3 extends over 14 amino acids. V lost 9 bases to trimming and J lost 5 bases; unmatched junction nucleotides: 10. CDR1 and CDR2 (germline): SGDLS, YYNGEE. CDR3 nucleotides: TGTGCCACACCGTGGACAGGGAATCATCAGCCCCAGCATTTT. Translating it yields CATPWTGNHQPQHF.

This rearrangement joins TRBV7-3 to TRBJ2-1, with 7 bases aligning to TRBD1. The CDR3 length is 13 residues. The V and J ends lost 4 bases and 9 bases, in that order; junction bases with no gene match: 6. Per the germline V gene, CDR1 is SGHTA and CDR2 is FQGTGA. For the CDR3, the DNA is TGTGCCAGCAGCTGGACAGGCCGAAGTGAGCAGTTCTTC. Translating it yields CASSWTGRSEQFF.

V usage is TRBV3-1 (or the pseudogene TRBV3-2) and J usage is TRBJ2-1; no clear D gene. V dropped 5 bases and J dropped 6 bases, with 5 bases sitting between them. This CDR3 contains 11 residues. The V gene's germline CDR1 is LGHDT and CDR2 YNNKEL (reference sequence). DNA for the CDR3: TGTGCCAGCAGCACATTCAATGAGCAGTTCTTC. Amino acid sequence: CASSTFNEQFF.

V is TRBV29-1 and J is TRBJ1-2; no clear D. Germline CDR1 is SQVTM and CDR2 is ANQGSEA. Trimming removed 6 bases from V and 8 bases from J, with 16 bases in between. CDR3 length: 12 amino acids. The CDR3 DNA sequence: TGCAGCGTGTCCGGTGGAGGTACAGGCTACACCTTC. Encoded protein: CSVSGGGTGYTF.

CDR3 in amino acids: CASSLPQWPYEQYF. CDR3 coding DNA: TGTGCCAGCAGTTTACCCCAGTGGCCCTACGAGCAGTACTTC. This chain uses TRBV28 with TRBJ2-7; D is unresolved. Germline CDR1 and CDR2: MDHEN and SYDVKM. The V and J ends lost 2 bases and 2 bases respectively, with 10 bases between them. This CDR3 is built from 14 residues. The whole variable domain, remainder taken from reference TRBV28 and TRBJ2-7, is DVKVTQSSRYLVKRTGEKVFLECVQDMDHENMFWYRQDPGLGLRLIYFSYDVKMKEKGDIPEGYSVSREKKERFSLILESASTNQTSMYLCASSLPQWPYEQYFGPGTRLTVT.

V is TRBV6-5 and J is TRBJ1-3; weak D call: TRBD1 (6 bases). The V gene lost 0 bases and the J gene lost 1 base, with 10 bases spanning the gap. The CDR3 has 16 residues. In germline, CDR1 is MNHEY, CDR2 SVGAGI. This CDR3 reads CASSYSDSHSGNTIYF. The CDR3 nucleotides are TGTGCCAGCAGTTACTCGGACAGCCATTCTGGAAACACCATATATTTT.

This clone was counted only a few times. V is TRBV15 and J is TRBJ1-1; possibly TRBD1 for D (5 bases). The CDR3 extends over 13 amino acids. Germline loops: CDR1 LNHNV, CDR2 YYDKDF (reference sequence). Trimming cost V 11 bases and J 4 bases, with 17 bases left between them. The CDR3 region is CAAAGASSTEAFF. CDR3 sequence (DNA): TGTGCCGCCGCTGGGGCCTCTAGCACTGAAGCTTTCTTT.

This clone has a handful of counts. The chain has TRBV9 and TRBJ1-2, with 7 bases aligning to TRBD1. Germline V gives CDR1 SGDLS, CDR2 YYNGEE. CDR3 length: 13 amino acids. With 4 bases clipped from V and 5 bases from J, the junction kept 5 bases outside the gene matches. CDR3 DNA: TGTGCCAGCAGCTCGACAGGGTTGTATGGCTACACCTTC. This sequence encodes CASSSTGLYGYTF.